The 30 T cell receptor beta chains below come from one sample, sequenced in a study of OX40 agonist ivuxolimab in advanced cancers. Measured with immunoSEQ multiplex PCR; TCRdb has only the in-frame clones, and not every one. The table has more than 40,000 clones, 89% seen once; the top ten hold 12%. The specimen comprised CD4+ or CD8+ T cells sorted from blood, sampled in a trial of the OX40 agonist ivuxolimab. All receptors come from an adult with an advanced solid tumor such as melanoma, head and neck, liver or kidney cancer.

The J gene is TRBJ2-1, the V gene TRBV13; D gene uncertain. CDR1 is PRHDT, CDR2 FYEKMQ, per germline (reference sequence). The CDR3 has 13 amino acids. Trimming pared 1 base from V and 8 bases from J, leaving 9 bases between. The DNA of the CDR3 is TGTGCCAGCAGCTTAGTTCCGGGTCATGAGCAGTTCTTC. This codes for CASSLVPGHEQFF.

This chain links TRBV21-1 with TRBJ2-5; the table's D call TRBD1 went unverified against the DNA. TRBV21-1 counts as a pseudogene. The CDR3 consists of 15 residues. CDR3 coding DNA: TGTGCCAGCAGCAAAGTCGGCAGGCGAAGGGAGACCCAGTACTTC. Translating it yields CASSKVGRRRETQYF.

This rearrangement joins TRBV11-2 to TRBJ1-2; a possible D gene is TRBD1 (6 bases). The V and J ends lost 3 bases and 2 bases respectively, with 16 bases between them. The CDR3 totals 16 residues. The germline CDR1 and CDR2 sequences are SGHAT and FQNNGV. CDR3 in amino acids: CASSFIRGPRNYGYTF. CDR3 coding DNA: TGTGCCAGCAGCTTCATCAGGGGTCCCCGGAACTATGGCTACACCTTC.

The chain recombines TRBV13 with TRBJ2-7; a weak D match, TRBD1 (5 bases). The germline CDR1 and CDR2 sequences are PRHDT and FYEKMQ (reference sequence). V was pared by 3 bases and J by 6 bases, with 18 bases between. The CDR3 has 15 residues. CDR3 residues: CASSFPEGALLEQYF. The CDR3 DNA reads as TGTGCCAGCAGCTTCCCCGAAGGGGCGCTTCTCGAGCAGTACTTC.

The rearrangement joins TRBV9 to TRBJ1-3; 7 nucleotides agree with TRBD1. The CDR3 covers 16 residues. Germline-derived CDR1 and CDR2 are SGDLS and YYNGEE. V was pared by 3 bases and J by 0 bases, with 6 bases of the junction left unmatched. The CDR3 DNA sequence: TGTGCCAGCAGCGCAGGGACAGAGAGCTCTGGAAACACCATATATTTT. Translating gives CASSAGTESSGNTIYF.

J is TRBJ2-1 and V is TRBV7-3, with 8 bases aligning to TRBD1. The J segment lost 6 bases and the V segment lost 5 bases, leaving 9 bases of the junction unmatched. Germline-derived CDR1 and CDR2 are SGHTA and FQGTGA. This CDR3 region has 15 residues. The CDR3 bases are TGTGCCAGCAGCCCCGGGACAGGTCACATCAATGAGCAGTTCTTC. Translating gives CASSPGTGHINEQFF.

This sequence joins TRBV30 and TRBJ2-7, with 9 bases matching TRBD1. Germline loops: CDR1 GTSNPN, CDR2 SVGIG (reference sequence). J was trimmed by 4 bases and V by 1 base; bases with no gene match: 5. The CDR3 loop spans 14 amino acids. Here the CDR3 reads CAWSDGGQGYEQYF. The CDR3 nucleotides are TGTGCCTGGAGTGATGGCGGACAGGGGTACGAGCAGTACTTC.

The rearrangement uses TRBV6-5 and TRBJ2-1; D not certain. CDR1 is MNHEY and CDR2 is SVGAGI in the germline V gene. With 7 bases removed from V and 0 bases from J, the gap between germline ends came to 4 bases. The CDR3 is 12 residues long. CDR3 loop: CASTSSYNEQFF. As DNA, the CDR3 is TGTGCCAGCACCTCCTCCTACAATGAGCAGTTCTTC.

The chain joins TRBV28 to TRBJ1-6; D is perhaps TRBD1 (5 bases). In germline, CDR1 is MDHEN, CDR2 SYDVKM. Trimming removed 7 bases at V and 13 bases at J, with 14 bases between. The CDR3 runs 12 residues. Here the CDR3 reads CASTPPRGPLHF. The DNA for the CDR3 is TGTGCCAGCACCCCCCCCCGGGGCCCCCTCCACTTT.

This chain uses TRBV23-1 with TRBJ2-7; 10 bases agree with TRBD1. TRBV23-1 is reported as an ORF; its role is uncertain. The junction had 13 bases not matched to a gene; V was cut back by 2 bases and J by 0 bases. This CDR3 comprises 19 residues. The chain's CDR3 is CASSQPPPRGQGGSYEQYF. CDR3 sequence (DNA): TGCGCCAGCAGTCAACCCCCCCCGCGCGGACAGGGGGGCTCCTACGAGCAGTACTTC.

The rearrangement links TRBV4-1 to TRBJ2-1, with 7 bases lining up with TRBD2. With V trimmed by 3 bases and J by 0 bases, 8 bases remained unmatched. The CDR3 runs 17 residues. Germline lookup yields CDR1 MGHRA and CDR2 YSYEKL. CDR3 nucleotide sequence: TGCGCCAGCAGCCAGGAACTATCTAGCGGCTCCTACAATGAGCAGTTCTTC. It specifies CASSQELSSGSYNEQFF.

V gene TRBV30 combines with J gene TRBJ1-5, with D unclear. Between the trimmed V and J ends, which lost 4 bases and 0 bases, there was a span of 7 bases. The CDR3 loop spans 13 amino acids. Germline CDR1 is GTSNPN and CDR2 is SVGIG (reference sequence). CDR3 in DNA: TGTGCCTGGACATCCGGTAGCAATCAGCCCCAGCATTTT. Protein product: CAWTSGSNQPQHF.

This rearrangement joins TRBV2 to TRBJ1-2, with 10 bases aligning to TRBD1. From germline, CDR1 is SNHLY and CDR2 FYNNEI. V shed 1 base and J 6 bases; nucleotides not matched to a gene: 17. This CDR3 contains 19 residues. This CDR3 reads CASSEVEGPRTGGRNGYTF. The CDR3 region has the DNA TGTGCCAGCAGTGAAGTGGAGGGGCCCCGGACAGGGGGTAGAAATGGCTACACCTTC. Complete variable domain (other parts from reference TRBV2 and TRBJ1-2): EPEVTQTPSHQVTQMGQEVILRCVPISNHLYFYWYRQILGQKVEFLVSFYNNEISEKSEIFDDQFSVERPDGSNFTLKIRSTKLEDSAMYFCASSEVEGPRTGGRNGYTFGSGTRLTVV.

This rearrangement joins TRBV29-1 to TRBJ2-7; TRBD1 matches at 12 bases. The germline V gene has CDR1 SQVTM and CDR2 ANQGSEA. The CDR3 consists of 15 residues. The V gene end was trimmed by 6 bases and the J gene end by 5 bases; junction bases not matched to a gene: 11. As DNA, the CDR3 is TGCAGCGTGATTTTCCCGGGACAGGGGGCCCACGAGCAGTACTTC. This sequence encodes CSVIFPGQGAHEQYF.

The chain couples TRBV15 to TRBJ2-7, with 7 nucleotides matching TRBD2. Germline trimming cut 5 bases from V and 3 bases from J; bases unmatched to any gene: 4. The CDR3 is 13 residues long. Germline CDR1 is LNHNV and CDR2 is YYDKDF (reference sequence). CDR3 residues: CATSYGTNYEQYF. CDR3 coding DNA: TGTGCCACCAGCTACGGGACTAACTACGAGCAGTACTTC.

The J gene is TRBJ2-6, the V gene TRBV5-4; D possibly corresponds to TRBD2 (6 bases). The CDR3 length is 16 residues. Deletions cut 3 bases from V and 0 bases from J, with 10 bases between. CDR1 is SGHNT and CDR2 is YYREEE in the germline V gene (reference sequence). The CDR3 nucleotides are TGTGCCAGCAGCTGGACTACAGTCTCTGGGGCCAACGTCCTGACTTTC. Amino acids: CASSWTTVSGANVLTF.

This clone was seen just once. The chain carries TRBV7-2 and TRBJ1-2, with TRBD1 matching 10 bases. Trimming removed 3 bases from V and 6 bases from J; junction bases left unmatched: 4. From germline, CDR1 is SGHTA and CDR2 FQGNSA. The CDR3 runs 14 residues. CDR3 sequence (DNA): TGTGCCAGCAGCTTGACAGGGGGCGTTAATGGCTACACCTTC. It translates to CASSLTGGVNGYTF.

The J gene is TRBJ2-4, the V gene TRBV5-1; 12 bases are a match to TRBD2. Germline values: CDR1 SGHRS, CDR2 YFSETQ. V shed 2 bases, J shed 9 bases, and the junction held 9 bases outside the gene matches. The CDR3 is 16 residues long. DNA of the CDR3: TGCGCCAGCAGCTTTATGACTAGCGGGAGAACTCCCATTCAGTACTTC. Its translation is CASSFMTSGRTPIQYF.

This chain connects TRBV19 to TRBJ2-5; 9 bases agree with TRBD2. After removal of 4 bases from V and 1 base from J, the junction contained 4 bases not matched to a gene. The germline CDR1 and CDR2 sequences are LNHDA and SQIVND (reference sequence). This CDR3 is 15 amino acids long. Written as DNA, the CDR3 is TGTGCCAGTAGTAGGTCTAGCGGGGCCCAAGAGACCCAGTACTTC. This gives the protein CASSRSSGAQETQYF.

This chain connects TRBV6-1 to TRBJ1-2, with D hard to call. Germline CDR1 and CDR2: MNHNS and SASEGT. This CDR3 contains 13 residues. The V gene lost 5 bases and the J gene lost 6 bases, with 13 bases spanning the gap. The CDR3, as DNA: TGTGCCAGCAGTCCCTTCGACTTGGATGGCTACACCTTC. This codes for CASSPFDLDGYTF.

This rearrangement joins TRBV28 to TRBJ2-7; 8 bases align to TRBD2. The CDR3 covers 12 residues. After removal of 2 bases from V and 6 bases from J, the junction contained 0 bases not matched to a gene. Germline lookup yields CDR1 MDHEN and CDR2 SYDVKM. CDR3 sequence: CASSLAGGEQYF. CDR3 coding DNA: TGTGCCAGCAGTTTAGCGGGGGGCGAGCAGTACTTC.

A word on this clone: One end of the junction is discordant with germline, which a read error may explain. V gene TRBV11-2 combines with J gene TRBJ2-7, with D unclear. The CDR3 is 11 amino acids. The V gene's germline CDR1 is SGHAT and CDR2 FQNNGV. In DNA, the CDR3 is TGTGCCAGCAGCTTCTCCTTCGAGCAGTACTTC. As protein: CASSFSFEQYF. Supplemented by reference TRBV11-2 and TRBJ2-7, the full variable domain reads EAGVAQSPRYKIIEKRQSVAFWCNPISGHATLYWYQQILGQGPKLLIQFQNNGVVDDSQLPKDRFSAERLKGVDSTLKIQPAKLEDSAVYLCASSFSFEQYFGPGTRLTVT.

The chain carries TRBV5-1 and TRBJ2-7, with D perhaps matching TRBD2 (6 bases). V was cut by 0 bases and J by 5 bases, with 9 bases left in between. CDR3 length: 13 amino acids. Germline lookup yields CDR1 SGHRS and CDR2 YFSETQ. Here the CDR3 reads CASSLVGGDEQYF. The CDR3 bases are TGCGCCAGCAGCTTGGTCGGGGGAGACGAGCAGTACTTC.

The rearrangement links TRBV27 to TRBJ1-1; no reliable D call. From germline, CDR1 is MNHEY and CDR2 SMNVEV (reference sequence). Trimming shortened V by 3 bases and J by 4 bases, and 36 bases separated the two germline ends. The CDR3 spans 22 residues. The CDR3 nucleotides are TGTGCCAGCAGTTTTACCGTTCCCCGGCCGTCGGGTCGAATTTCTGGTGGCACTGAAGCTTTCTTT. Translating it yields CASSFTVPRPSGRISGGTEAFF.

The chain combines TRBV5-4 with TRBJ1-1, with TRBD1 matching over 11 bases. CDR1 and CDR2 from the germline V gene are SGHNT and YYREEE (reference sequence). V shed 0 bases and J 4 bases; nucleotides not matched to a gene: 8. The length of the CDR3 is 17 residues. The CDR3: CASSLADRGRFGTEAFF. DNA of the CDR3: TGTGCCAGCAGCTTGGCGGACAGGGGGCGATTTGGCACTGAAGCTTTCTTT.

The rearrangement links TRBV7-6 to TRBJ2-1; 13 bases fit TRBD2. CDR1 is SGHVS, CDR2 FNYEAQ, per germline. The trim removed 5 bases at V and 9 bases at J, leaving 13 bases unmatched. The CDR3 is made up of 17 amino acids. CDR3: CASSQGQGGLAGVEQFF. In DNA, the CDR3 is TGTGCCAGCAGCCAGGGACAGGGAGGACTAGCGGGAGTTGAGCAGTTCTTC. Based on the CDR3 plus reference TRBV7-6 and TRBJ2-1, the full variable domain is GAGVSQSPRYKVTKRGQDVALRCDPISGHVSLYWYRQALGQGPEFLTYFNYEAQQDKSGLPNDRFSAERPEGSISTLTIQRTEQRDSAMYRCASSQGQGGLAGVEQFFGPGTRLTVL.

The rearrangement links TRBV15 to TRBJ1-1; D gene ambiguous. The germline CDR1 and CDR2 sequences are LNHNV and YYDKDF (reference sequence). The germline V and J ends were trimmed by 3 bases and 6 bases, with 11 bases remaining between them. CDR3 size: 13 residues. This CDR3 is CATSRGGVPEAFF. CDR3 in DNA: TGTGCCACCAGCAGGGGTGGGGTGCCTGAAGCTTTCTTT.

V gene TRBV2 combines with J gene TRBJ2-3, with 7 bases identical to TRBD2. V dropped 9 bases and J dropped 0; count of bases not matched to a gene: 6. The CDR3 consists of 14 residues. Germline CDR1 is SNHLY and CDR2 is FYNNEI. This CDR3 reads CARAGVDSTDTQYF. Here the CDR3 DNA reads TGTGCCAGGGCGGGAGTCGATAGCACAGATACGCAGTATTTT.

V gene TRBV4-1 combines with J gene TRBJ2-5; D ambiguous. The CDR3 length is 13 residues. Germline loops: CDR1 MGHRA, CDR2 YSYEKL. V lost 0 bases and J lost 1, with 3 bases in between. The CDR3 is CASSQDGQETQYF. The CDR3 region has the DNA TGCGCCAGCAGCCAAGACGGCCAAGAGACCCAGTACTTC.

The genes are TRBV27 and TRBJ1-5; D is undetermined. CDR1 and CDR2 from the germline V gene are MNHEY and SMNVEV (reference sequence). The CDR3 spans 13 residues. The V and J ends lost 0 bases and 9 bases respectively, with 9 bases between them. This CDR3 reads CASSLSVDWPQHF. The CDR3 DNA is TGTGCCAGCAGTTTATCGGTGGATTGGCCCCAGCATTTT.